A selection of T cell receptor beta chains follows, all from one sample in a study of blood T cell repertoires in COVID-19. TCRdb's table, derived via immunoSEQ multiplex PCR, lists solely in-frame clones and lacks some. The sample has roughly 100,000 clones; 80% to 90% are singletons. The sample comprised peripheral blood. Source of these receptors: a woman in her 70s with acute or convalescent COVID-19. CDR3s include the opening cysteine and the closing phenylalanine or tryptophan. Each record gives: CDR3 protein, CDR3 DNA, D gene, J gene, clone size, V gene. A D gene is named only where the DNA matches it firmly. Size is omitted from some rows. Given values are once, few, many or a class for expanded clones.

CASSLGRQSNQPQHF	TGTGCCAGCAGCTTAGGACGACAGTCCAATCAGCCCCAGCATTTT	.	TRBJ1-5	.	TRBV7-2
CASRGGVDTQYF	TGTGCCAGTAGGGGAGGCGTGGATACGCAGTATTTT	.	TRBJ2-3	.	TRBV19
CASSMGQINTEAFF	TGTGCCAGCAGCATGGGGCAGATCAACACTGAAGCTTTCTTT	.	TRBJ1-1	once	TRBV14
CASSLGGTSGRPNEQFF	TGTGCCAGCAGTTTAGGAGGGACTAGCGGGAGACCCAATGAGCAGTTCTTC	TRBD2	TRBJ2-1	.	TRBV27
CASTPPDRTNYGYTF	TGTGCCAGCACCCCCCCGGACAGGACTAACTATGGCTACACCTTC	TRBD1	TRBJ1-2	.	TRBV6-2/TRBV6-3
CSVEDRDRGYGYTF	TGCAGCGTTGAAGACCGGGACAGGGGCTATGGCTACACCTTC	TRBD1	TRBJ1-2	.	TRBV29-1
CSVANRGIYNEQFF	TGCAGCGTTGCGAACAGGGGGATCTACAATGAGCAGTTCTTC	TRBD1	TRBJ2-1	once	TRBV29-1
CASSLGADGGVEQFF	TGTGCCAGCAGCTTAGGGGCCGACGGCGGGGTTGAGCAGTTCTTC	.	TRBJ2-1	.	TRBV7-6
CASSLPGLADNEQFF	TGCGCCAGCAGCCTACCGGGACTAGCGGACAATGAGCAGTTCTTC	TRBD2	TRBJ2-1	.	TRBV4-3
CASTQIGGGKLFF	TGTGCCAGCACCCAAATTGGCGGGGGAAAACTGTTTTTT	.	TRBJ1-4	.	TRBV27
CASSGGYTGGRNIQYF	TGCGCCAGCAGCGGCGGATACACAGGGGGCCGAAACATTCAGTACTTC	TRBD1	TRBJ2-4	.	TRBV5-1
CASSPQGLAATSGANVLTF	TGTGCCAGCAGCCCGCAGGGACTAGCGGCCACCTCTGGGGCCAACGTCCTGACTTTC	TRBD2	TRBJ2-6	.	TRBV7-9
CASSYLGTGNTGELFF	TGCGCCAGCAGCTACTTAGGGACAGGGAACACCGGGGAGCTGTTTTTT	TRBD1	TRBJ2-2	.	TRBV5-1
CASTPDRGGTGELFF	TGTGCCAGCACCCCGGACAGGGGTGGCACCGGGGAGCTGTTTTTT	TRBD1	TRBJ2-2	.	TRBV27
CASSSPRGEQYF	TGTGCCAGCAGTTCCCCCAGGGGCGAGCAGTACTTC	.	TRBJ2-7	.	TRBV27
CASAALALETQYF	TGTGCTAGTGCGGCACTAGCCTTAGAGACCCAGTACTTC	.	TRBJ2-5	few	TRBV12-5
CATSRDMAATNEKLFF	TGTGCCACCAGCAGAGATATGGCAGCAACTAATGAAAAACTGTTTTTT	.	TRBJ1-4	once	TRBV15
CASGISGSSYNEQFF	TGTGCCAGCGGAATTAGCGGGTCCTCATACAATGAGCAGTTCTTC	TRBD2	TRBJ2-1	.	TRBV9
CASSTRQSYEQYF	TGTGCCAGCTCTACGAGGCAGTCCTACGAGCAGTACTTC	.	TRBJ2-7	.	TRBV18
CASSQDLAAGVSYEQYF	TGTGCCAGCAGCCAAGATCTGGCGGCGGGAGTTAGCTACGAGCAGTACTTC	TRBD2	TRBJ2-7	.	TRBV3-1/TRBV3-2
CASSYSRVYNEQFF	TGTGCCAGCAGTTACTCGAGGGTTTACAATGAGCAGTTCTTC	.	TRBJ2-1	.	TRBV6-6
CASGLEAGGVSYNEQFF	TGTGCTAGTGGTTTGGAAGCGGGGGGCGTCTCCTACAATGAGCAGTTCTTC	TRBD2	TRBJ2-1	.	TRBV12-5
CASSYGNRVMNTEAFF	TGTGCCAGCAGTTACGGAAACAGGGTAATGAACACTGAAGCTTTCTTT	.	TRBJ1-1	.	TRBV6-6
CASSLGLAADTQYF	TGTGCCAGCAGCTTAGGTCTAGCCGCAGATACGCAGTATTTT	.	TRBJ2-3	.	TRBV7-9
CASSEAQGHQPQHF	TGTGCCAGCAGTGAAGCCCAGGGCCATCAGCCCCAGCATTTT	.	TRBJ1-5	few	TRBV2
CASSLYITGSGNTIYF	TGTGCCAGCAGCTTGTATATCACGGGCTCTGGAAACACCATATATTTT	.	TRBJ1-3	once	TRBV5-8
CAWSLNRENQPQHF	TGTGCCTGGAGCTTAAACAGGGAGAATCAGCCCCAGCATTTT	.	TRBJ1-5	.	TRBV30
CASSLGHGNEQFF	TGTGCCAGCAGCTTAGGGCATGGTAATGAGCAGTTCTTC	.	TRBJ2-1	.	TRBV7-9
CASSPLSTNLNEQFF	TGTGCCAGCAGCCCATTATCTACTAACCTCAATGAGCAGTTCTTC	.	TRBJ2-1	.	TRBV9
CAISESGGGTSPLHF	TGTGCCATCAGTGAGTCGGGGGGGGGAACTTCACCCCTCCACTTT	.	TRBJ1-6	few	TRBV10-3
CASSLWVQGGNQPQHF	TGTGCCAGCAGCTTGTGGGTACAGGGGGGCAATCAGCCCCAGCATTTT	TRBD1	TRBJ1-5	few	TRBV5-8
CASSLAGGRESSYEQYF	TGTGCCAGCAGCTTAGCCGGGGGGCGGGAGAGCTCCTACGAGCAGTACTTC	.	TRBJ2-7	.	TRBV7-9
CASSRVQGRDQPQHF	TGTGCCAGCAGCCGAGTACAGGGACGGGATCAGCCCCAGCATTTT	.	TRBJ1-5	.	TRBV5-6
CASSIDGASVPRRPQHF	TGTGCCAGTAGTATAGATGGAGCCTCAGTGCCGAGGCGGCCCCAGCATTTT	.	TRBJ1-5	.	TRBV19
CASRENRALNNEQFF	TGTGCCAGCAGAGAGAACAGGGCCCTTAACAATGAGCAGTTCTTC	.	TRBJ2-1	.	TRBV6-6
CASSPTGEKDGGELFF	TGTGCCAGCAGCCCGACCGGGGAAAAGGACGGCGGGGAGCTGTTTTTT	.	TRBJ2-2	.	TRBV4-2
CASSLTSVGTGELFF	TGCGCCAGCAGCTTGACTAGCGTCGGCACCGGGGAGCTGTTTTTT	TRBD2	TRBJ2-2	.	TRBV5-1
CAISEARDSYGYTF	TGTGCCATCAGTGAGGCCCGGGACAGCTATGGCTACACCTTC	TRBD1	TRBJ1-2	.	TRBV10-3
CASSYSSRGFPPPYNEQFF	TGTGCCAGCAGTTACTCGAGTCGGGGGTTTCCCCCTCCCTACAATGAGCAGTTCTTC	.	TRBJ2-1	.	TRBV6-2/TRBV6-3
CASSSADSGNTEAFF	TGTGCCAGCAGTTCAGCGGACAGCGGGAACACTGAAGCTTTCTTT	.	TRBJ1-1	.	TRBV27
CASSIGQGAGQPQHF	TGTGCCAGTAGTATTGGCCAGGGGGCTGGTCAGCCCCAGCATTTT	TRBD1	TRBJ1-5	.	TRBV19
CASSESAQGGEAFF	TGTGCCAGCAGTGAATCTGCCCAGGGGGGTGAAGCTTTCTTT	TRBD1	TRBJ1-1	.	TRBV6-4
CASSFGDRGGITEAFF	TGTGCCAGCAGTTTTGGGGACAGGGGTGGGATCACTGAAGCTTTCTTT	TRBD1	TRBJ1-1	once	TRBV6-5
CASSLASRDEKLFF	TGTGCCAGCAGCTTGGCGAGCAGGGATGAAAAACTGTTTTTT	.	TRBJ1-4	.	TRBV5-4
CASSDAGVSGASGVMQPQHF	TGTGCCAGCAGTGACGCGGGGGTGAGTGGCGCCTCGGGGGTTATGCAGCCCCAGCATTTT	.	TRBJ1-5	.	TRBV6-4
CASSWGLYNEQFF	TGCGCCAGCAGCTGGGGACTATACAATGAGCAGTTCTTC	TRBD2	TRBJ2-1	.	TRBV5-1
CASSWGGTSGTETQYF	TGTGCCAGCAGCTGGGGTGGGACTAGCGGGACGGAGACCCAGTACTTC	TRBD2	TRBJ2-5	.	TRBV7-9
CAISESGGLNTEAFF	TGTGCCATCAGTGAGTCAGGGGGCTTAAACACTGAAGCTTTCTTT	TRBD1	TRBJ1-1	.	TRBV10-3
CAWSTSSYNEQFF	TGTGCCTGGTCCACGAGCTCCTACAATGAGCAGTTCTTC	.	TRBJ2-1	.	TRBV30
CASSLRGLAGASYEQYF	TGTGCCAGCAGTTTACGGGGACTAGCGGGAGCTTCCTACGAGCAGTACTTC	TRBD2	TRBJ2-7	once	TRBV28
CASSPTTRGYEQYF	TGTGCCAGCAGTCCGACGACTAGGGGCTACGAGCAGTACTTC	.	TRBJ2-7	.	TRBV27
CASSRGASGTTDTQYF	TGTGCCAGCAGCCGGGGGGCTAGCGGGACGACAGATACGCAGTATTTT	TRBD2	TRBJ2-3	.	TRBV5-8
CASSLGTGRYTGELFF	TGTGCCAGCAGCTTAGGGACAGGGAGGTACACCGGGGAGCTGTTTTTT	TRBD1	TRBJ2-2	few	TRBV5-6
CASSINRGLGTEAFF	TGCGCCAGCAGCATCAACAGGGGGCTGGGCACTGAAGCTTTCTTT	TRBD1	TRBJ1-1	.	TRBV5-1